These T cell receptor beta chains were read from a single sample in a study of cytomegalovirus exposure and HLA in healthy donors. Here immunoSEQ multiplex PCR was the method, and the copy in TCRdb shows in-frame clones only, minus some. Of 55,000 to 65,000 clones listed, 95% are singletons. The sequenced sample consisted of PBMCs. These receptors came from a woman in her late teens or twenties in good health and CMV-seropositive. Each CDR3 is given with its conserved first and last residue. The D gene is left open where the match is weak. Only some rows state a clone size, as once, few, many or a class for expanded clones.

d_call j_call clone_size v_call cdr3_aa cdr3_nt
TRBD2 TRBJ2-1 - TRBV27 CASRLSGSAYNEQFF TGTGCCAGCAGGTTAAGCGGGAGCGCCTACAATGAGCAGTTCTTC
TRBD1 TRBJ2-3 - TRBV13 CASSSGTASTDTQYF TGTGCCAGCAGCTCCGGGACAGCGAGCACAGATACGCAGTATTTT
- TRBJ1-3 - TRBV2 CASSVSPNSGNTIYF TGTGCCAGCAGTGTTAGTCCCAACTCTGGAAACACCATATATTTT
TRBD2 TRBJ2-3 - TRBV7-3 CASSGNSGGRDTQYF TGTGCCAGCAGCGGCAATAGCGGGGGAAGAGATACGCAGTATTTT
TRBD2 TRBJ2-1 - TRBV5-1 CASSQRGSSGELGQFF TGCGCCAGCAGCCAGAGAGGTTCTAGCGGGGAACTGGGGCAGTTCTTC
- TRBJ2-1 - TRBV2 CASIPKRVSDEQFF TGTGCCAGCATCCCAAAGAGGGTCTCAGATGAGCAGTTCTTC
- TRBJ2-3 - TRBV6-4 CASSQGGQSDTQYF TGTGCCAGCAGTCAGGGAGGTCAGTCGGATACGCAGTATTTT
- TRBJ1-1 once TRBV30 CAWSGGPGPTEAFF TGTGCCTGGAGTGGGGGCCCGGGCCCCACTGAAGCTTTCTTT
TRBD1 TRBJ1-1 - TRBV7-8 CASGTGWNTEAFF TGTGCCAGCGGGACAGGGTGGAACACTGAAGCTTTCTTT
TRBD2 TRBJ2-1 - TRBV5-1 CASSLQLAGVNEQFF TGCGCCAGCAGCTTGCAACTAGCGGGAGTAAATGAGCAGTTCTTC
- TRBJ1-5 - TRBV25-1 CASSDFGNQPQHF TGTGCCAGCAGTGACTTTGGCAATCAGCCCCAGCATTTT
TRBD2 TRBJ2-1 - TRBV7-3 CASSSHFSGRAGNEQFF TGTGCCAGCAGCTCCCACTTTAGCGGGAGGGCCGGGAATGAGCAGTTCTTC
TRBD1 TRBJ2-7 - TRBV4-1 CASSPGQGVPYEQYF TGCGCCAGCAGCCCGGGACAGGGAGTACCCTACGAGCAGTACTTC
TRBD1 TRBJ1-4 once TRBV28 CASRRGPFLGEKLFF TGTGCCAGTCGCAGGGGGCCTTTTCTTGGTGAAAAACTGTTTTTT
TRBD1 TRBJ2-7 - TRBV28 CASSPPDRVNSYEQYF TGTGCCAGCAGTCCGCCGGACAGGGTAAACTCCTACGAGCAGTACTTC
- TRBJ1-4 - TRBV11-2 CASSTNRVATNEKLFF TGTGCCAGCAGCACAAACAGGGTGGCAACTAATGAAAAACTGTTTTTT
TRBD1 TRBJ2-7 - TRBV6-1 CASSEGRTGRNEQYF TGTGCCAGCAGTGAGGGTCGGACAGGGAGGAACGAGCAGTACTTC
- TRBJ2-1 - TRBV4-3 CASRANSEQFF TGCGCCAGCAGAGCAAACAGTGAGCAGTTCTTC
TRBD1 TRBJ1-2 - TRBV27 CASSSSYWTGNYGYTF TGTGCCAGCAGTTCATCATATTGGACAGGGAACTATGGCTACACCTTC
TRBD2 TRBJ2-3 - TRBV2 CASSDGTSVPSTDTQYF TGTGCCAGCAGTGACGGGACTAGCGTTCCTAGCACAGATACGCAGTATTTT
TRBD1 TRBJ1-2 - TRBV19 CASSRDREALNYGYTF TGTGCCAGTAGTAGGGACAGGGAGGCCCTGAATTATGGCTACACCTTC
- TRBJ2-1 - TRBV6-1 CASRGSGTQQFF TGTGCCAGCAGAGGGTCCGGGACTCAGCAGTTCTTC
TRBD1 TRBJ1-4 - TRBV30 CAWSHGTGEEKLFF TGTGCCTGGAGTCACGGGACAGGGGAAGAAAAACTGTTTTTT
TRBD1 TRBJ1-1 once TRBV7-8 CASSLDWQGDTEAFF TGTGCCAGCAGCTTAGATTGGCAGGGGGACACTGAAGCTTTCTTT
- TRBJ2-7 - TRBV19 CASSTSSGEEQYF TGTGCCAGTAGTACCTCATCGGGAGAAGAGCAGTACTTC
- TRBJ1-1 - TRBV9 CASSLTTGLGDTEAFF TGTGCCAGCAGCTTAACGACAGGCCTGGGGGACACTGAAGCTTTCTTT
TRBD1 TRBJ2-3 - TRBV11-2 CASSLMFGTGDTQYF TGTGCCAGCAGCTTAATGTTCGGGACAGGGGATACGCAGTATTTT
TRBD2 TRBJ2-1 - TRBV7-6 CASSPLSGRAYNEQFF TGTGCCAGCAGTCCTCTCAGCGGGAGGGCATACAATGAGCAGTTCTTC
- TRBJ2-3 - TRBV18 CASSPQVVTTDTQYF TGTGCCAGCTCACCACAAGTCGTGACTACCGATACGCAGTATTTT
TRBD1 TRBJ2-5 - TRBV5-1 CASSAGTGMQETQYF TGCGCCAGCAGCGCCGGGACAGGGATGCAAGAGACCCAGTACTTC
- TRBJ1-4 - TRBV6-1 CASSDYGRRNEKLFF TGTGCCAGCAGTGATTATGGGAGACGGAATGAAAAACTGTTTTTT
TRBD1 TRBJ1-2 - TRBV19 CASSMTGDGYTF TGTGCCAGTAGTATGACAGGGGATGGCTACACCTTC
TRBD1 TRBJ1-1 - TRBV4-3 CASSHGQGNTEAFF TGCGCCAGCAGCCATGGACAGGGGAACACTGAAGCTTTCTTT
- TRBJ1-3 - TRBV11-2 CASSRPASGNTIYF TGTGCCAGCAGCCGGCCAGCGAGTGGAAACACCATATATTTT
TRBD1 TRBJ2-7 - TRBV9 CASSVEDRDHEQYF TGTGCCAGCAGCGTAGAAGACAGGGACCACGAGCAGTACTTC
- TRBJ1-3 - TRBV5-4 CASRNYSGNTIYF TGTGCCAGCAGAAACTACTCTGGAAACACCATATATTTT
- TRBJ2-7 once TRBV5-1 CASSLDSPSYEQYF TGCGCCAGCAGCTTGGACAGTCCATCCTACGAGCAGTACTTC
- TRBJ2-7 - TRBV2 CASSEATGTRTYEQYF TGTGCCAGCAGTGAAGCGACCGGGACTCGGACCTACGAGCAGTACTTC
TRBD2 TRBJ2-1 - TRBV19 CASSMSRLAGGFFF TGTGCCAGTAGTATGAGCAGACTAGCGGGGGGGTTTTTCTTC
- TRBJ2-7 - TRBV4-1 CASSQMDSSTYEQYF TGCGCCAGCAGCCAGATGGACAGCTCGACCTACGAGCAGTACTTC
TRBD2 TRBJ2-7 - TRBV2 CAITGTSGYEQYF TGTGCCATAACCGGGACTAGCGGCTACGAGCAGTACTTC
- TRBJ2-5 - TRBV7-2 CASSPGDWVQETQYF TGTGCCAGCAGTCCCGGGGACTGGGTTCAAGAGACCCAGTACTTC
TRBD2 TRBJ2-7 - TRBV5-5 CASMSSGSIPYEQYF TGTGCCAGCATGTCTAGCGGGAGTATCCCCTACGAGCAGTACTTC
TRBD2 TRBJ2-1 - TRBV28 CASSSGLAGYNEQFF TGTGCCAGCAGCTCCGGACTAGCGGGATACAATGAGCAGTTCTTC
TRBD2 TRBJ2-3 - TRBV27 CASSNPWGAGGPGDTQYF TGTGCCAGCAGTAACCCTTGGGGAGCGGGGGGGCCAGGAGATACGCAGTATTTT
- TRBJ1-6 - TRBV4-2 CASSQNLLSWNSPLHF TGTGCCAGCAGCCAAAACTTGCTTTCCTGGAATTCACCCCTCCACTTT